These T cell receptor beta chains were read from a single sample in a study of blood T cell repertoires in COVID-19. Here immunoSEQ multiplex PCR was the method, and the copy in TCRdb shows in-frame clones only, minus some. The sample records approximately 250,000 clones, over 75% being singletons. Sequenced material: peripheral blood. Every receptor here comes from a human donor in a cohort sampled during active COVID-19. The CDR3 runs from the conserved cysteine through the conserved F or W. The D gene is left open where the match is weak. Clone size is not always given. Where it is, it says once, few, many or a class for expanded clones.

v_gene: TRBV28
j_gene: TRBJ1-4
d_gene: .
abundance: .
CDR3nt: TGTGCCAGCAGACTACAGGGTGCCCCCGGGGAAAAACTGTTTTTT
CDR3aa: CASRLQGAPGEKLFF

v_gene: TRBV28
j_gene: TRBJ1-4
d_gene: .
abundance: many
CDR3nt: TGTGCCAGCAGTTTGGTCGGGATTACAGCTAATGAAAAACTGTTTTTT
CDR3aa: CASSLVGITANEKLFF

v_gene: TRBV29-1
j_gene: TRBJ1-1
d_gene: .
abundance: .
CDR3nt: TGCAGCGTGGGAGCAGGGGTAAGCACTGAAGCTTTCTTT
CDR3aa: CSVGAGVSTEAFF

v_gene: TRBV7-9
j_gene: TRBJ1-1
d_gene: TRBD1
abundance: .
CDR3nt: TGTGCCAGCAGCTTACAAATAGGGGGCGCAGGGTTGACTGAAGCTTTCTTT
CDR3aa: CASSLQIGGAGLTEAFF

v_gene: TRBV18
j_gene: TRBJ1-1
d_gene: .
abundance: .
CDR3nt: TGTGCCAGCTCACCACCGGGCCCTCAGGGGTACACTGAAGCTTTCTTT
CDR3aa: CASSPPGPQGYTEAFF

v_gene: TRBV12-2
j_gene: TRBJ2-1
d_gene: .
abundance: .
CDR3nt: TGTGCAAGTCGCTTAGCGCCAACTAGCGGGAGCTCCTACAATGAGCAGTTCTTC
CDR3aa: CASRLAPTSGSSYNEQFF

v_gene: TRBV28
j_gene: TRBJ2-7
d_gene: .
abundance: many
CDR3nt: TGTGCCAGCAGTCAACTGGGACTGAGCTCCTACGAGCAGTACTTC
CDR3aa: CASSQLGLSSYEQYF

v_gene: TRBV20-1
j_gene: TRBJ1-2
d_gene: .
abundance: few
CDR3nt: TGCAGTGCCATGGGGGGAGTTGGCTACACCTTC
CDR3aa: CSAMGGVGYTF

v_gene: TRBV28
j_gene: TRBJ1-4
d_gene: .
abundance: .
CDR3nt: TGTGCCAGCAGTGGGGGGGGCTGGTTGGTGACTAATGAAAAACTGTTTTTT
CDR3aa: CASSGGGWLVTNEKLFF

v_gene: TRBV5-5
j_gene: TRBJ2-1
d_gene: TRBD1
abundance: .
CDR3nt: TGTGCCAGCAGCTCCGGACAGGGATTTGAATACAATGAGCAGTTCTTC
CDR3aa: CASSSGQGFEYNEQFF

v_gene: TRBV7-7
j_gene: TRBJ2-2
d_gene: TRBD1
abundance: .
CDR3nt: TGTGCTAGCAGCCCCGGACAGGGACCCACCGGGGAGCTGTTTTTT
CDR3aa: CASSPGQGPTGELFF

v_gene: TRBV27
j_gene: TRBJ2-5
d_gene: .
abundance: .
CDR3nt: TGTGCCAGCAGTCCACAAGGTTTGGGGCCCCAGTACTTC
CDR3aa: CASSPQGLGPQYF

v_gene: TRBV11-2
j_gene: TRBJ1-1
d_gene: .
abundance: .
CDR3nt: TGTGCCAGCAGCCTGGGGCCGACTGAAGCTTTCTTT
CDR3aa: CASSLGPTEAFF

v_gene: TRBV7-2
j_gene: TRBJ2-3
d_gene: TRBD2
abundance: once
CDR3nt: TGTGCCAGCAGCTTAGGGGGACTAGCACGCACAGATACGCAGTATTTT
CDR3aa: CASSLGGLARTDTQYF

v_gene: TRBV5-5
j_gene: TRBJ1-5
d_gene: .
abundance: once
CDR3nt: TGTGCCAGCAGCACCTCGACTAGCGCCCAGCATTTT
CDR3aa: CASSTSTSAQHF

v_gene: TRBV3-1/TRBV3-2
j_gene: TRBJ2-7
d_gene: TRBD2
abundance: few
CDR3nt: TGTGCCAGCAGCCAACCAGCTAGCGGGAGTAGGTACGAGCAGTACTTC
CDR3aa: CASSQPASGSRYEQYF

v_gene: TRBV5-1
j_gene: TRBJ1-3
d_gene: .
abundance: .
CDR3nt: TGCGCCAGCAGCACAGGGAAGGCTGGAAACACCATATATTTT
CDR3aa: CASSTGKAGNTIYF

v_gene: TRBV19
j_gene: TRBJ1-5
d_gene: .
abundance: .
CDR3nt: TGTGCCAGCACGACAGCGGGAAACAATCAGCCCCAGCATTTT
CDR3aa: CASTTAGNNQPQHF

v_gene: TRBV21-1
j_gene: TRBJ2-5
d_gene: .
abundance: once
CDR3nt: TGTGCCAGCAGCCGGGGGGGTGCAGAGACCCAGTACTTC
CDR3aa: CASSRGGAETQYF

v_gene: TRBV25-1
j_gene: TRBJ1-1
d_gene: .
abundance: .
CDR3nt: TGTGCCAGCAAGAGACCAGGGACAATGAACACTGAAGCTTTCTTT
CDR3aa: CASKRPGTMNTEAFF

v_gene: TRBV19
j_gene: TRBJ1-4
d_gene: .
abundance: .
CDR3nt: TGTGCCAGTAGTATTCGCACCGGGATCTCGACCACTAATGAAAAACTGTTTTTT
CDR3aa: CASSIRTGISTTNEKLFF

v_gene: TRBV4-3
j_gene: TRBJ2-2
d_gene: TRBD2
abundance: .
CDR3nt: TGCGCCAGCAGCCATGGACCCGGGACTAGCGGGTCAGGAGCCGGGGAGCTGTTTTTT
CDR3aa: CASSHGPGTSGSGAGELFF

v_gene: TRBV21-1
j_gene: TRBJ1-5
d_gene: .
abundance: .
CDR3nt: TGTGCCAGCAGCAAATATACCCACGAGTACCAGCCCCAGCATTTT
CDR3aa: CASSKYTHEYQPQHF

v_gene: TRBV5-5
j_gene: TRBJ1-3
d_gene: TRBD1
abundance: .
CDR3nt: TGTGCCAGCAGCCGGACAGGGACCGGTGGAAACACCATATATTTT
CDR3aa: CASSRTGTGGNTIYF

v_gene: TRBV7-2
j_gene: TRBJ1-5
d_gene: TRBD1
abundance: .
CDR3nt: TGTGCCAGCAGCCTTACAGGGGGCTCGGGCAATCAGCCCCAGCATTTT
CDR3aa: CASSLTGGSGNQPQHF

v_gene: TRBV4-2
j_gene: TRBJ1-1
d_gene: TRBD1
abundance: few
CDR3nt: TGTGCCAGCAAGGACAGGGTTGAAGGGGTCACTGAAGCTTTCTTT
CDR3aa: CASKDRVEGVTEAFF

v_gene: TRBV7-9
j_gene: TRBJ2-1
d_gene: .
abundance: .
CDR3nt: TGTGCCAGCACCCGACAGAGGAACAATGAGCAGTTCTTC
CDR3aa: CASTRQRNNEQFF

v_gene: TRBV7-8
j_gene: TRBJ2-1
d_gene: .
abundance: .
CDR3nt: TGTGCCAGCAGCTTAGTTGTCGGGGGTGAGCAGTTCTTC
CDR3aa: CASSLVVGGEQFF

v_gene: TRBV18
j_gene: TRBJ2-5
d_gene: TRBD1
abundance: .
CDR3nt: TGTGCCAGCTCACCCGGGACAGGGAGGGAGACCCAGTACTTC
CDR3aa: CASSPGTGRETQYF

v_gene: TRBV11-3
j_gene: TRBJ2-1
d_gene: TRBD2
abundance: .
CDR3nt: TGTGCCAGCAGCGCCTCCCGGGGACTAGCGGGAGAGCGGGGTGAGCAGTTCTTC
CDR3aa: CASSASRGLAGERGEQFF

v_gene: TRBV27
j_gene: TRBJ1-5
d_gene: .
abundance: few
CDR3nt: TGTGCCAACCCGACAGGACTGTATAGCAATCAGCCCCAGCATTTT
CDR3aa: CANPTGLYSNQPQHF

v_gene: TRBV29-1
j_gene: TRBJ2-1
d_gene: TRBD2
abundance: .
CDR3nt: TGCAGCTCCGCCCAAAGCGGGAGTGGGACAAATGAGCAGTTCTTC
CDR3aa: CSSAQSGSGTNEQFF

v_gene: TRBV10-1
j_gene: TRBJ1-6
d_gene: .
abundance: .
CDR3nt: TGCGCCAGCAGTGAGTCGAACGGGGGGGGATCACCCCTCCACTTT
CDR3aa: CASSESNGGGSPLHF

v_gene: TRBV5-6
j_gene: TRBJ1-5
d_gene: .
abundance: .
CDR3nt: TGTGCCAGCAGCCAGGGCGGCACTAGCAATCAGCCCCAGCATTTT
CDR3aa: CASSQGGTSNQPQHF

v_gene: TRBV7-2
j_gene: TRBJ1-2
d_gene: TRBD1
abundance: .
CDR3nt: TGTGCCAGCAGCAACAGGACAGGGGGGGGTGGCTACACCTTC
CDR3aa: CASSNRTGGGGYTF

v_gene: TRBV5-1
j_gene: TRBJ1-2
d_gene: .
abundance: .
CDR3nt: TGCGCCAGCAGCTGGGGGCGCGATTCTGGCTACACCTTC
CDR3aa: CASSWGRDSGYTF

v_gene: TRBV12-3/TRBV12-4
j_gene: TRBJ2-5
d_gene: .
abundance: .
CDR3nt: TGTGCCAGCAGTTTATTCGATCAGGAGACCCAGTACTTC
CDR3aa: CASSLFDQETQYF

v_gene: TRBV14
j_gene: TRBJ2-1
d_gene: .
abundance: .
CDR3nt: TGTGCCAGCAGCCAAGGTTCCATAGCGGCCTTGTCGTTATATGAGCAGTTCTTC
CDR3aa: CASSQGSIAALSLYEQFF

v_gene: TRBV28
j_gene: TRBJ2-7
d_gene: TRBD1
abundance: .
CDR3nt: TGTGCCAGCAGACCTCCGGGACAGGGGGCTCGAGAGCAGTACTTC
CDR3aa: CASRPPGQGAREQYF

v_gene: TRBV7-3
j_gene: TRBJ1-2
d_gene: .
abundance: many
CDR3nt: TGTGCCAGCAGCTTAAAAGCAGGGGAGCTCGGCTACACCTTC
CDR3aa: CASSLKAGELGYTF

v_gene: TRBV7-9
j_gene: TRBJ2-2
d_gene: .
abundance: .
CDR3nt: TGTGCCAGCAGGCCCGACAGTTCCGGGGAGCTGTTTTTT
CDR3aa: CASRPDSSGELFF